This TCR beta chain was profiled in a study of neurological immune-mediated disorders. Stated time point: longitudinal time-point 2. The CDR3 covers 15 residues. Germline CDR1 SGHRS, CDR2 YFSETQ. Deletions cut 0 bases from V and 8 bases from J, with 12 bases between. Many counts were recorded for this clonotype. A 10-nucleotide random UMI tagged transcripts in template-switch 5'RACE cDNA synthesis. TCRdb re-called the 5' RACE reads through MiXCR, storing one row per CDR3 protein. Counted here are about 80,000 distinct CDR3 sequences, almost 6% occurring once; the ten biggest clones make up 7.9%. The sample was PBMCs. The clonotype comes from a woman aged 55-70 years with multiple sclerosis. The rearrangement links TRBV5-1 to TRBJ1-6; a weak D match, TRBD1 (6 bases). Written as DNA, the CDR3 is TGCGCCAGCAGCTTGGAAACAGGGAAGGATTCACCCCTCCACTTT. This translates into CASSLETGKDSPLHF.